This TCR beta chain came from a study of human T cells and chemical hapten exposure. Regarding time point: patch test 2, 6 weeks after DPC sensitization. Treatment given: therapeutic diphenylcyclopropenone sensitization with weekly scalp DPC. Whole blood that had not been fractionated was the source of extracted total RNA. CDR1 and CDR2 (germline): LGHNA, YNFKEQ. Trimming cost V 4 bases and J 2 bases, with 14 bases left between them. The CDR3 loop spans 15 amino acids. Unique molecular identifiers were linked by the library to individual cDNA molecules. One entry per CDR3 protein results from TCRdb running MiXCR on the RACE reads. The sample comprises 85,000 or so distinct CDR3 sequences, approximately 10% of which are singletons, and around 1.6% rests with the top ten.

The sequence came from a man between 18 and 29 years old with alopecia areata. Some clones in this sample may be carry-over from other donors' samples. The chain is built from TRBV4-2 and TRBJ2-5; the D gene is possibly TRBD2 (5 bases). The sample in question was whole blood, obtained in connection with sensitization to the hapten diphenylcyclopropenone (DPC). CDR3 amino acids: CASSPILSGQETQYF. The CDR3 coding sequence is TGTGCCAGCAGCCCGATCTTATCGGGGCAAGAGACCCAGTACTTC.